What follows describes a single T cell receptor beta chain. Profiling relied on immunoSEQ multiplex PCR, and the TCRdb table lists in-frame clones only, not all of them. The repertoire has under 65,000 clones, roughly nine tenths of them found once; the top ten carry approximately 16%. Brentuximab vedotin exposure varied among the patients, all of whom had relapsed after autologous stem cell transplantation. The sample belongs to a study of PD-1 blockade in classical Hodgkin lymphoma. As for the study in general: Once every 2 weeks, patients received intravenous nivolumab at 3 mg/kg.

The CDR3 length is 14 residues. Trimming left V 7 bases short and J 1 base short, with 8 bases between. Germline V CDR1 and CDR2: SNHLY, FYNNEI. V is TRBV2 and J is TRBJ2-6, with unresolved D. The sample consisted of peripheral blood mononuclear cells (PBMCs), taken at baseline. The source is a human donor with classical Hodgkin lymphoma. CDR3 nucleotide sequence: TGTGCCAGCATGGTGTTGTCTGGGGCCAACGTCCTGACTTTC. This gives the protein CASMVLSGANVLTF.